A single sample gave rise to the 24 T cell receptor beta chains below, sequenced in a study of blood T cell repertoires in COVID-19. This table comes from immunoSEQ multiplex PCR, and its TCRdb copy is limited to in-frame clones, with some not included. Counted here are fewer than 200,000 clones, roughly 85% occurring once; the ten biggest clones make up about 4.6%. Sequenced sample: PBMCs or T cells enriched from blood (not recorded which). The receptors come from a woman in her forties or fifties who had recovered from COVID-19.

V usage is TRBV19 and J usage is TRBJ2-1, with 7 bases that match TRBD2. Germline CDR1 is LNHDA and CDR2 is SQIVND (reference sequence). The CDR3 covers 16 residues. V lost 4 bases and J lost 8; bases outside the gene matches: 14. As DNA, the CDR3 is TGTGCCAGTAGTAGCGGCAGGCTCTCGGGGAGGGATGAGCAGTTCTTC. It is translated as CASSSGRLSGRDEQFF.

This chain uses TRBV7-2 with TRBJ1-1, with 7 bases identical to TRBD1. Germline lookup yields CDR1 SGHTA and CDR2 FQGNSA. J gave up 5 bases and V 5 bases, and 11 bases lay outside the gene matches. This CDR3 comprises 15 residues. CDR3 protein: CASSAGTEARTEAFF. The CDR3 DNA follows: TGTGCCAGCAGCGCCGGGACAGAAGCTAGGACTGAAGCTTTCTTT.

V usage is TRBV7-9 and J usage is TRBJ1-1; TRBD1 matches 9 bases. CDR1 and CDR2 (germline): SEHNR, FQNEAQ (reference sequence). This CDR3 has 15 amino acids. Losses at the gene ends were 5 bases for V and 5 bases for J; bases not matched to a gene: 9. Here the CDR3 DNA reads TGTGCCAGCAGCATCAAGGGGACAGGGAGTACTGAAGCTTTCTTT. Amino acids: CASSIKGTGSTEAFF.

This chain links TRBV28 with TRBJ2-1; D remains unclear. The CDR3 consists of 13 residues. Germline-derived CDR1 and CDR2 are MDHEN and SYDVKM. Trimming took 2 bases from V and 6 from J, leaving 8 bases between them. The CDR3 region has the DNA TGTGCCAGCAGTTTAGCTAGTCCCAATGAGCAGTTCTTC. It specifies CASSLASPNEQFF.

This clone occurred once. The CDR3 DNA sequence: TGTGCCAGCAGGCGGGAGGGCCCCTCCTACAATGAGCAGTTCTTC. It translates to CASRREGPSYNEQFF. The chain employs TRBV5-5 and TRBJ2-1; TRBD2 aligns across 9 bases. The CDR3 has 15 residues. Germline CDR1 SGHKS, CDR2 YYEKEE (reference sequence). V lost 5 bases to trimming and J lost 0 bases; unmatched junction nucleotides: 3.

This clone was observed a handful of times. The V gene is TRBV5-4, the J gene TRBJ2-7, with 12 bases lining up with TRBD1. V trimming: 3 bases; J trimming: 5 bases; junction bases outside the gene matches: 6. Germline CDR1 reads SGHNT; CDR2 reads YYREEE (reference sequence). There are 15 residues in the CDR3. The CDR3: CASSSPGTGGNEQYV. Here the CDR3 DNA reads TGTGCCAGCAGCTCACCCGGGACAGGGGGCAACGAGCAGTACGTC.

This chain's CDR3 is CASSLIGQGNQPQHF. For the CDR3, the DNA is TGTGCCAGCAGTTTAATCGGACAGGGGAATCAGCCCCAGCATTTT. The gene calls are TRBV27 and TRBJ1-5, with 9 bases aligning to TRBD1. This CDR3 comprises 15 residues. J lost 4 bases, V lost 2 bases, and 3 bases had no gene match. Germline lookup yields CDR1 MNHEY and CDR2 SMNVEV (reference sequence).

The V call is TRBV6-5, the J call TRBJ1-1; 8 bases align to TRBD1. The V gene's germline CDR1 is MNHEY and CDR2 SVGAGI. Trimming at V came to 0 bases and at J to 1 base, leaving 1 base not matched to a gene. The CDR3 runs to 15 residues. This CDR3 is CASSYSGTGNTEAFF. The CDR3 DNA reads as TGTGCCAGCAGTTACTCGGGGACAGGGAACACTGAAGCTTTCTTT.

The CDR3 DNA sequence: TGTGCCAGTAGTTCGGGGTACAATGAGCAGTTCTTC. It specifies CASSSGYNEQFF. The chain couples TRBV19 to TRBJ2-1; possibly TRBD2 for D (5 bases). This CDR3 is built from 12 residues. The germline CDR1 and CDR2 sequences are LNHDA and SQIVND (reference sequence). The V end lost 5 bases, the J end lost 4 bases, and 6 bases lay between the germline ends.

This clone was counted a single time. The chain links TRBV10-3 to TRBJ2-5, with TRBD1 matching 9 bases. Germline CDR1 ENHRY, CDR2 SYGVKD. V lost 11 bases and J lost 4; bases outside the gene matches: 11. The CDR3 is 14 residues long. CDR3 DNA sequence: TGTGCCGCACAAGGACAGGGGAGTCGAGAGACCCAGTACTTC. Translated, it gives CAAQGQGSRETQYF.

V is TRBV9 and J is TRBJ1-2, with 10 bases fitting TRBD1. Germline V CDR1 and CDR2: SGDLS, YYNGEE. CDR3 length: 16 residues. Losses at the gene ends were 4 bases for V and 2 bases for J; bases not matched to a gene: 8. CDR3 in DNA: TGTGCCAGCAGCCGCCTCGTGGGACAGGGGAACTATGGCTACACCTTC. Translated, it gives CASSRLVGQGNYGYTF.

This clone was counted between two and nine times. This chain joins TRBV4-3 and TRBJ1-3, with 7 bases fitting TRBD1. In germline, CDR1 is LGHNA, CDR2 YSLEER. The trim removed 4 bases at V and 3 bases at J, leaving 9 bases unmatched. The CDR3 loop spans 16 amino acids. The CDR3: CASSPPGQGVGNTIYF. The CDR3 DNA reads as TGCGCCAGCAGCCCGCCTGGGCAGGGGGTTGGAAACACCATATATTTT.

The chain has TRBV28 and TRBJ2-5, with D tentatively TRBD1 (5 bases). CDR3 length equals 18 residues. CDR1 is MDHEN, CDR2 SYDVKM, per germline. Trimming took off 1 base at V and 9 bases at J, with 27 bases between the two ends. The CDR3: CASSLLSRDGVHSVAQYF. The CDR3 bases are TGTGCCAGCAGTTTATTATCCAGGGATGGGGTTCACTCGGTGGCCCAGTACTTC.

V and J are TRBV9 and TRBJ1-2; 8 bases are a match to TRBD1. The CDR3 is 13 residues long. The trim removed 5 bases at V and 8 bases at J, leaving 8 bases unmatched. Germline V lookup: CDR1 SGDLS, CDR2 YYNGEE. As DNA, the CDR3 is TGTGCCAGCAGGGAGCGACAGGGGACCGGCTACACCTTC. The encoded protein is CASRERQGTGYTF.

The chain couples TRBV9 to TRBJ2-5; 8 bases are a match to TRBD1. CDR3 length: 14 amino acids. Germline V gene sequence: CDR1 SGDLS, CDR2 YYNGEE. V lost 4 bases to trimming and J lost 4 bases; unmatched junction nucleotides: 6. The CDR3 loop reads CASSPLTGAETQYF. CDR3 nucleotide sequence: TGTGCCAGCAGCCCCCTGACAGGGGCAGAGACCCAGTACTTC.

The V and J genes are TRBV4-3 and TRBJ1-2, with D uncertain. V lost 0 bases and J 1 base, leaving 3 bases between the germline ends. Germline assignment: CDR1 LGHNA and CDR2 YSLEER. CDR3 size: 13 residues. The CDR3 DNA follows: TGCGCCAGCAGCCAAGACTATAACTATGGCTACACCTTC. Translation: CASSQDYNYGYTF.

V and J are TRBV12-3 or TRBV12-4 and TRBJ1-4; possible D gene TRBD1, 6 bases. V gave up 6 bases and J gave up 6 bases, with 11 bases separating them. This CDR3 spans 13 amino acids. In DNA form, the CDR3 reads TGTGCCAGCAGCAGGGGAGGGGATGAAAAACTGTTTTTT. Protein: CASSRGGDEKLFF.

This chain links TRBV3-1 (or the pseudogene TRBV3-2) with TRBJ2-3, with 13 bases that match TRBD2. The CDR3 has 16 residues. Unmatched junction bases numbered 6, after V lost 6 bases and J lost 3 bases. Germline lookup yields CDR1 LGHDT and CDR2 YNNKEL (reference sequence). The CDR3 DNA follows: TGTGCCAGCAGTCGGGGGACTAGCGGGGTAACAGATACGCAGTATTTT. This translates into CASSRGTSGVTDTQYF.

The rearrangement joins TRBV4-3 to TRBJ1-4; the D is unclear. V lost 1 base and J lost 5, with 14 bases in between. CDR1 is LGHNA and CDR2 is YSLEER in the germline V gene. The CDR3 spans 16 residues. The DNA for the CDR3 is TGCGCCAGCAGCCAAGTCCCGATTTCGGGGAATGAAAAACTGTTTTTT. Translation: CASSQVPISGNEKLFF.

This chain links TRBV30 with TRBJ2-1, with 7 nucleotides matching TRBD1. Germline V gives CDR1 GTSNPN, CDR2 SVGIG (reference sequence). The CDR3 loop spans 15 amino acids. V lost 1 base to trimming and J lost 4 bases; unmatched junction nucleotides: 7. The CDR3 is CAWSDRDRKYNEQFF. The CDR3 DNA reads TGTGCCTGGAGTGATCGGGACAGAAAATACAATGAGCAGTTCTTC.

V usage is TRBV5-1 and J usage is TRBJ2-3, with D possibly being TRBD1 (6 bases). The CDR3 has 19 amino acids. V gave up 0 bases and J gave up 2 bases, with 22 bases separating them. Germline V gene lookup returns CDR1 SGHRS and CDR2 YFSETQ. The CDR3 nucleotides read TGCGCCAGCAGCTTGGGCCCTTCATCACAGGGAACGGCCACAGATACGCAGTATTTT. Amino acid sequence: CASSLGPSSQGTATDTQYF.

In this sample, this clone turned up a few times. The chain employs TRBV7-8 and TRBJ2-1, with a possible D match to TRBD2 (5 bases). Per the germline V gene, CDR1 is SGHVS and CDR2 is FQNEAQ. Between the trimmed V and J ends, which lost 2 bases and 6 bases, there was a span of 11 bases. This CDR3 has 14 residues. Here the CDR3 reads CASSLSGGFNEQFF. The CDR3 DNA sequence: TGTGCCAGCAGCTTAAGCGGCGGTTTCAATGAGCAGTTCTTC.

This rearrangement joins TRBV7-2 to TRBJ1-5; D unclear. The CDR3 consists of 13 residues. Between the trimmed V and J ends, which lost 3 bases and 5 bases, there was a span of 8 bases. Germline V gene lookup returns CDR1 SGHTA and CDR2 FQGNSA. CDR3 region: CASSLTPDQPQHF. The DNA of the CDR3 is TGTGCCAGCAGCTTGACTCCCGATCAGCCCCAGCATTTT.

The chain employs TRBV6-1 and TRBJ2-7, with D possibly matching TRBD1 (5 bases). Looked up from germline, CDR1 is MNHNS and CDR2 is SASEGT. The CDR3 sequence is 16 residues long. Trimming left V 1 base short and J 5 bases short, with 18 bases between. CDR3 coding DNA: TGTGCCAGCAGTGAAGTGGTAGCAGGGCTCAGCCACGAGCAGTACGTC. Its protein is CASSEVVAGLSHEQYV.